The source of this TCR beta chain is a study of PD-L1 blockade in urothelial cancer. Sequencing was performed with immunoSEQ multiplex PCR; in TCRdb, only in-frame clones are kept and a portion is missing. The table includes about 110,000 clones, around 85% detected once. Per the germline V gene, CDR1 is WNHNN and CDR2 is SYGVQD (reference sequence). The CDR3 loop spans 16 amino acids. V was pared by 5 bases and J by 6 bases, with 7 bases of the junction left unmatched. The sequence was obtained from a man aged 50 or older with urothelial cancer. The input for sequencing was PBMCs, taken around atezolizumab (anti-PD-L1) treatment. This sequence joins TRBV10-1 and TRBJ2-3; 14 nucleotides agree with TRBD2. CDR3 loop: CASSRPTSGREDTQYF. The CDR3 nucleotides read TGCGCCAGCAGTAGACCGACTAGCGGGAGGGAGGATACGCAGTATTTT.